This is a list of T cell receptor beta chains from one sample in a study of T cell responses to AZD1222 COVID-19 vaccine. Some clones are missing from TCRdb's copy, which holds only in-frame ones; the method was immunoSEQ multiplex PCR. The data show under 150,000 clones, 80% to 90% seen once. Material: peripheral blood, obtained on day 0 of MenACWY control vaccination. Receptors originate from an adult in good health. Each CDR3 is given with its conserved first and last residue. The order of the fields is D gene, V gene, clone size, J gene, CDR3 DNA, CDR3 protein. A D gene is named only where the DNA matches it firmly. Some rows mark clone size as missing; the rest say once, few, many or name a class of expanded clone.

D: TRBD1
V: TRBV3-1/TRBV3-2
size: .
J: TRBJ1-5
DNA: TGTGCCAGCAGCCAAGATATTAACAGGGGGCCACCCTTTGATCAGCCCCAGCATTTT
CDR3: CASSQDINRGPPFDQPQHF

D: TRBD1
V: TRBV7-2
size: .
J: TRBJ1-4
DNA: TGTGCCAGCAGCTCCAGGGGGGGGGCGGAAAATGAAAAACTGTTTTTT
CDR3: CASSSRGGAENEKLFF

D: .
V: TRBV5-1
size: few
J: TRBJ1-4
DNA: TGCGCCAGCAGCTTGGAATGGGACTCTAATGAAAAACTGTTTTTT
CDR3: CASSLEWDSNEKLFF

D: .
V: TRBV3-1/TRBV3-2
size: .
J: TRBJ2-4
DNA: TGTGCCAGCAGCCAAGACTGGCGGGTAACCAAAAACATTCAGTACTTC
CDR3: CASSQDWRVTKNIQYF

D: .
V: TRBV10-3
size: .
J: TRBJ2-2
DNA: TGTGCCATCAGTGATAGCGGCACCGGGGAGCTGTTTTTT
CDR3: CAISDSGTGELFF

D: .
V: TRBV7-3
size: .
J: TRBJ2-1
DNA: TGTGCCAGCACCCTTAAGGCGGGACATGAGCAGTTCTTC
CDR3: CASTLKAGHEQFF

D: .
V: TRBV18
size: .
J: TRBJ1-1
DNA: TGTGCCAGCTCACTTAGTGTGGAAACTGAAGCTTTCTTT
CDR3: CASSLSVETEAFF

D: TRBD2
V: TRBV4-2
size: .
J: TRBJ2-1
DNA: TGTGCCAGCAGCCAAGTAACTAGCGGGCTGGCCTACAATGAGCAGTTCTTC
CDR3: CASSQVTSGLAYNEQFF

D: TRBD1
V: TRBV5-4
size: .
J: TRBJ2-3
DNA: TGTGCCAGCAGCTTGGGCGCGACAGGGGGAACAGATACGCAGTATTTT
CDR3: CASSLGATGGTDTQYF

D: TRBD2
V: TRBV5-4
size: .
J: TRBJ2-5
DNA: TGTGCCAGCAGCTCGGGACTAGCGGGAGTGAAGGAGACCCAGTACTTC
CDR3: CASSSGLAGVKETQYF

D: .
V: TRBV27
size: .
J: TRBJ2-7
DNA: TGTGCCAGCAGCCCAGCCTACGAGCAGTACTTC
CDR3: CASSPAYEQYF

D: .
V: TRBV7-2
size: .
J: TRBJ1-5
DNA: TGTGCCAGCAGCTTAGACGGCAGCAATCAGCCCCAGCATTTT
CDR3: CASSLDGSNQPQHF

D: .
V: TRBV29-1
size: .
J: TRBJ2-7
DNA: TGCAGCGTTGAATCGAGGACAGATCCCTACGAGCAGTACTTC
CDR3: CSVESRTDPYEQYF

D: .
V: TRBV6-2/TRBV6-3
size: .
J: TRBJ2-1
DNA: TGTGCCAGCAGTTACCTGTTGGGACCACCAGGCGATGAGCAGTTCTTC
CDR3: CASSYLLGPPGDEQFF

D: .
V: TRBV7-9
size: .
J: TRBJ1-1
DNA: TGTGCCAGCAACCCCAGCTCGTCGGGATATACTGAAGCTTTCTTT
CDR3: CASNPSSSGYTEAFF

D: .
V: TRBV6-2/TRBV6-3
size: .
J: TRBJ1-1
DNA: TGTGCCAGCAGTTACTACAGGGTCGGAACTGAAGCTTTCTTT
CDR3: CASSYYRVGTEAFF

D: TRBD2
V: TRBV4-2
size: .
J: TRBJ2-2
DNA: TGTGCCAGCAGCCCCGATGACAGCGGGAGGGAAGCCACCGGGGAGCTGTTTTTT
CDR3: CASSPDDSGREATGELFF

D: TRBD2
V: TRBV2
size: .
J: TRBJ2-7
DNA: TGTGCCAGCAGTGAAGTCACTAGCGGGAGGAACGAGCAGTACTTC
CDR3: CASSEVTSGRNEQYF

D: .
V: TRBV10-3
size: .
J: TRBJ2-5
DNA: TGTGCCACCAAGGGGACGGGGGCCCAAGAGACCCAGTACTTC
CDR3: CATKGTGAQETQYF

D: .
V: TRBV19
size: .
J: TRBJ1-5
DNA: TGTGCCAGTAGTTCCCTTTATAGCAATCAGCCCCAGCATTTT
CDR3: CASSSLYSNQPQHF